These 17 T cell receptor beta chains came from one sample sequenced in a study of blood T cell repertoires in COVID-19. Here immunoSEQ multiplex PCR was the method, and the copy in TCRdb shows in-frame clones only, minus some. The sample has 50,000 to 60,000 clones, around nine tenths seen once. The sequencing sample was made of peripheral blood. The receptors were sampled from a man aged 55 to 70 with active COVID-19.

The chain uses TRBV5-6 and TRBJ2-7, with 10 bases identical to TRBD2. This CDR3 contains 17 residues. CDR1 and CDR2 from the germline V gene are SGHDT and YYEEEE. V lost 0 bases to trimming and J lost 3 bases; unmatched junction nucleotides: 9. CDR3 protein: CASSLDFGSGRRYEQYF. The DNA for the CDR3 is TGTGCCAGCAGCTTGGACTTTGGTAGCGGGAGGCGCTACGAGCAGTACTTC.

The J gene is TRBJ1-6, the V gene TRBV1; the DNA was not compared with TRBD1, the D call given in the table. TRBV1 is noted as a pseudogene. This CDR3 spans 17 amino acids. The chain's CDR3 is CTSSQDSRDRGNSPLHF. CDR3 DNA: TGCACCAGCAGCCAAGATTCCCGGGACAGGGGCAATTCACCCCTCCACTTT.

V gene TRBV28 combines with J gene TRBJ1-1; D is ambiguous. The germline gives CDR1 MDHEN, CDR2 SYDVKM. V was shortened by 6 bases and J by 1 base, with 12 bases between the two germline ends. CDR3 length: 14 amino acids. The CDR3 here is CASSRGGSNTEAFF. The CDR3 coding sequence is TGTGCCAGCAGCCGGGGAGGGTCGAACACTGAAGCTTTCTTT.

V and J are TRBV19 and TRBJ1-1; D call uncertain. CDR1 LNHDA and CDR2 SQIVND come from the germline V gene (reference sequence). Deletions cut 5 bases from V and 4 bases from J, with 14 bases between. This CDR3 comprises 14 residues. CDR3 loop: CASSLTRVSTEAFF. CDR3 DNA sequence: TGTGCCAGTAGTCTTACTCGGGTTTCCACTGAAGCTTTCTTT.

The chain has TRBV30 and TRBJ2-2; tentative D call: TRBD2 (5 bases). V lost 0 bases to trimming and J lost 2 bases, with 13 bases between them. Germline-derived CDR1 and CDR2 are GTSNPN and SVGIG (reference sequence). The CDR3 sequence is 16 residues long. The CDR3 DNA sequence: TGTGCCTGGAGTGTGATGAGGTCTAGCAACACCGGGGAGCTGTTTTTT. It yields the protein CAWSVMRSSNTGELFF. The full variable domain, its missing parts supplied by reference TRBV30 and TRBJ2-2, is SQTIHQWPATLVQPVGSPLSLECTVEGTSNPNLYWYRQAAGRGLQLLFYSVGIGQISSEVPQNLSASRPQDRQFILSSKKLLLSDSGFYLCAWSVMRSSNTGELFFGEGSRLTVL.

The chain uses TRBV4-1 and TRBJ1-2, with D uncertain. The CDR3 consists of 16 residues. Germline values: CDR1 MGHRA, CDR2 YSYEKL. V was clipped by 1 base and J by 0 bases, with 12 bases between them. DNA of the CDR3: TGCGCCAGCAGCCAAGTTTCCACTATCACTAACTATGGCTACACCTTC. It is translated as CASSQVSTITNYGYTF.

The chain has TRBV7-7 and TRBJ2-2, with 15 positions matching TRBD2. Germline trimming cut 5 bases from V and 6 bases from J; bases unmatched to any gene: 7. The germline V gene has CDR1 SSHAT and CDR2 FNYEAQ (reference sequence). The CDR3 is made up of 17 amino acids. CDR3 sequence: CASSAGTSGRSAGELFF. CDR3 nucleotide sequence: TGTGCCAGCAGCGCCGGGACTAGCGGGAGGTCCGCCGGGGAGCTGTTTTTT.

This chain connects TRBV9 to TRBJ2-5; 9 nucleotides agree with TRBD2. The CDR3 consists of 15 residues. Trimming at V came to 0 bases and at J to 1 base, leaving 1 base not matched to a gene. Germline CDR1 and CDR2: SGDLS and YYNGEE. The CDR3 sequence: CASSVGLAAQETQYF. The CDR3 DNA is TGTGCCAGCAGCGTAGGACTAGCGGCCCAAGAGACCCAGTACTTC.

V gene TRBV27 combines with J gene TRBJ2-1; 9 nucleotides match TRBD2. Trimming at V came to 5 bases and at J to 9 bases, leaving 17 bases not matched to a gene. The CDR3 runs to 17 residues. Germline values: CDR1 MNHEY, CDR2 SMNVEV (reference sequence). The CDR3 region has the DNA TGTGCCAGCAGTATTCCGGGACTAGCCGCTAATCAAGCTGAGCAGTTCTTC. Translation gives CASSIPGLAANQAEQFF.

The chain links TRBV10-3 to TRBJ2-1, with 8 bases lining up with TRBD1. V was clipped by 3 bases and J by 3 bases; unmatched bases: 7. The CDR3 consists of 16 residues. Germline V gives CDR1 ENHRY, CDR2 SYGVKD. CDR3 bases: TGTGCCATCAGTGACGCCACAGGGGGACTCTACAATGAGCAGTTCTTC. As protein: CAISDATGGLYNEQFF.

V usage is TRBV19 and J usage is TRBJ2-5, with D possibly TRBD2 on 6 matching bases. The germline V gene has CDR1 LNHDA and CDR2 SQIVND (reference sequence). Trimming stripped 5 bases from V and 4 bases from J, with 14 bases between. The CDR3 runs 14 residues. The CDR3 protein is CASSLRLDGETQYF. For the CDR3, the DNA is TGTGCCAGTAGTCTCCGACTAGACGGAGAGACCCAGTACTTC.

V is TRBV5-1 and J is TRBJ2-7; weak D call: TRBD2 (6 bases). With 2 bases removed from V and 0 bases from J, the gap between germline ends came to 12 bases. The germline V gene encodes CDR1 SGHRS and CDR2 YFSETQ. The CDR3 runs to 15 residues. The CDR3 is CASSFAAGHSYEQYF. CDR3 DNA sequence: TGCGCCAGCAGCTTCGCAGCGGGTCACTCCTACGAGCAGTACTTC. The complete variable domain, with remaining parts taken from reference TRBV5-1 and TRBJ2-7, reads KAGVTQTPRYLIKTRGQQVTLSCSPISGHRSVSWYQQTPGQGLQFLFEYFSETQRNKGNFPGRFSGRQFSNSRSEMNVSTLELGDSALYLCASSFAAGHSYEQYFGPGTRLTVT.

This chain connects TRBV10-1 to TRBJ2-1; weak D call: TRBD2 (5 bases). V was shortened by 3 bases and J by 8 bases, with 14 bases between the two germline ends. CDR3 length: 14 residues. Per the germline V gene, CDR1 is WNHNN and CDR2 is SYGVQD (reference sequence). The CDR3 sequence: CASSEGDYSDEQFF. The CDR3 region has the DNA TGCGCCAGCAGTGAAGGAGACTATAGCGATGAGCAGTTCTTC.

The chain carries TRBV21-1 and TRBJ2-7; TRBD1, as called in the table, went unchecked against the DNA. TRBV21-1 is annotated as a pseudogene. The CDR3 has 16 residues. CDR3 sequence: CASSNSTGTGFYEQYF. Here the CDR3 DNA reads TGTGCCAGCAGCAACAGTACCGGGACAGGGTTCTACGAGCAGTACTTC.

The chain links TRBV6-5 to TRBJ1-1; D possibly corresponds to TRBD1 (5 bases). CDR3 size: 12 residues. Germline lookup yields CDR1 MNHEY and CDR2 SVGAGI. V was cut by 2 bases and J by 5 bases, with 6 bases left in between. CDR3: CASSYGGTEAFF. Written as DNA, the CDR3 is TGTGCCAGCAGTTACGGGGGGACTGAAGCTTTCTTT.

This sequence joins TRBV11-2 and TRBJ2-1; D uncertain. This CDR3 is 11 amino acids long. Per the germline V gene, CDR1 is SGHAT and CDR2 is FQNNGV. Trimming pared 5 bases from V and 8 bases from J, leaving 7 bases between. CDR3 in DNA: TGTGCCAGCAGCCCCCGTTATGAGCAGTTCTTC. Its protein product is CASSPRYEQFF.

The chain combines TRBV5-6 with TRBJ2-1, with 7 nucleotides matching TRBD2. The CDR3 is 14 amino acids. Germline V gene sequence: CDR1 SGHDT, CDR2 YYEEEE. Germline trimming cut 4 bases from V and 4 bases from J; bases unmatched to any gene: 5. CDR3 loop: CASSTGLLYNEQFF. The CDR3 coding sequence is TGTGCCAGCAGCACGGGACTATTATACAATGAGCAGTTCTTC.